A selection of T cell receptor beta chains follows, all from one sample in a study of T cell responses to AZD1222 COVID-19 vaccine. The assay was immunoSEQ multiplex PCR, and TCRdb's table has in-frame clones only and misses some. Among about 140,000 clones listed, about nine tenths were seen once. The starting material was peripheral blood, obtained on day 0 of AZD1222 vaccination. Every receptor here comes from an adult in good health. The CDR3 runs from the conserved cysteine through the conserved F or W. Each record gives: V gene, clone size, J gene, D gene, CDR3 protein, CDR3 DNA. The D gene is left open where the match is weak. Where a row states a size, it is once, few, many or the class of an expanded clone; other rows omit it.

TRBV6-5	-	TRBJ2-2	-	CASNKGNTGELFF	TGTGCCAGCAATAAGGGGAACACCGGGGAGCTGTTTTTT
TRBV28	-	TRBJ1-2	-	CASSSPRGERGYGYTF	TGTGCCAGCAGTTCCCCGAGGGGTGAGAGAGGATATGGCTACACCTTC
TRBV29-1	-	TRBJ2-2	-	CSVASGELFF	TGCAGCGTGGCAAGCGGGGAGCTGTTTTTT
TRBV14	-	TRBJ1-2	-	CASSGTVNYGYTF	TGTGCCAGCAGCGGGACGGTTAACTATGGCTACACCTTC
TRBV2	-	TRBJ2-1	-	CASNDPFYNEQFF	TGTGCCAGCAACGACCCATTTTACAATGAGCAGTTCTTC
TRBV27	-	TRBJ1-5	-	CASSLGGQPQHF	TGTGCCAGCAGTTTAGGGGGTCAGCCCCAGCATTTT
TRBV19	-	TRBJ1-1	-	CASRRDRTEAFF	TGTGCCAGTAGAAGGGACCGCACTGAAGCTTTCTTT
TRBV7-8	-	TRBJ1-2	-	CASSPQLFGGYTF	TGTGCCAGCAGCCCCCAGTTATTTGGCGGCTACACCTTC
TRBV4-2	-	TRBJ2-5	-	CASSQDPGGGPETQYF	TGTGCCAGCAGCCAAGATCCGGGTGGGGGGCCGGAGACCCAGTACTTC
TRBV7-2	once	TRBJ1-6	-	CASSLERNSPLHF	TGTGCCAGCAGCTTAGAACGAAATTCACCCCTCCACTTT
TRBV14	-	TRBJ2-1	TRBD1	CASSPTGGPYNEQFF	TGTGCCAGCAGCCCTACAGGGGGCCCCTACAATGAGCAGTTCTTC
TRBV28	-	TRBJ2-7	TRBD1	CASSFKTGVPYEQYF	TGTGCCAGCAGTTTTAAGACAGGGGTTCCCTACGAGCAGTACTTC
TRBV5-1	-	TRBJ2-2	TRBD1	CASSFTSGTGSIGELFF	TGCGCCAGCAGTTTCACTTCCGGGACAGGATCCATCGGGGAGCTGTTTTTT
TRBV20-1	-	TRBJ1-2	-	CSASNLAPTSYGYTF	TGCAGTGCTAGTAACTTGGCCCCAACCAGCTATGGCTACACCTTC
TRBV4-1	-	TRBJ1-1	TRBD1	CASSYGQGNTEAFF	TGCGCCAGCAGCTATGGACAGGGAAACACTGAAGCTTTCTTT
TRBV27	-	TRBJ2-4	TRBD2	CASRGLAVKYKNIQYF	TGTGCCAGCAGAGGACTAGCGGTGAAATACAAAAACATTCAGTACTTC
TRBV6-5	-	TRBJ2-3	-	CASRYTGADTQYF	TGTGCCAGCAGATATACAGGAGCAGATACGCAGTATTTT
TRBV9	-	TRBJ1-3	-	CASSVAQGHSGNTIYF	TGTGCCAGCAGCGTAGCCCAGGGGCACTCTGGAAACACCATATATTTT
TRBV3-1/TRBV3-2	-	TRBJ1-1	-	CASSRHGPTREAFF	TGTGCCAGCAGCCGACACGGGCCTACTCGTGAAGCTTTCTTT
TRBV1	-	TRBJ1-5	-	CTSSVTDGGNQPQHF	TGCACCAGCAGCGTCACGGACGGGGGCAATCAGCCCCAGCATTTT
TRBV4-2	once	TRBJ1-3	-	CASSQGNRANGNTIYF	TGTGCCAGCAGCCAAGGAAACAGGGCTAATGGAAACACCATATATTTT
TRBV30	-	TRBJ2-2	-	CAWKRGKNRGELFF	TGTGCCTGGAAAAGAGGGAAAAATCGCGGGGAGCTGTTTTTT
TRBV7-8	-	TRBJ2-5	TRBD1	CAVSGQGRGQTQYF	TGTGCCGTTTCGGGACAGGGTCGGGGACAGACCCAGTACTTC
TRBV5-1	-	TRBJ2-3	-	CASSLVPSTDTQYF	TGCGCCAGCAGCTTGGTCCCAAGCACAGATACGCAGTATTTT
TRBV10-3	-	TRBJ2-2	-	CAIGRVLRWATGELFF	TGTGCCATCGGCAGGGTTTTGCGTTGGGCCACTGGGGAGCTGTTTTTT
TRBV5-1	-	TRBJ2-1	-	CASRLAGEQFF	TGCGCCAGCAGATTAGCCGGTGAGCAGTTCTTC
TRBV25-1	-	TRBJ2-1	-	CASSDPADNYNEQFF	TGTGCCAGCAGTGATCCCGCAGACAACTACAATGAGCAGTTCTTC
TRBV30	-	TRBJ1-3	-	CAWKGNSAGNTIYF	TGTGCCTGGAAGGGGAATAGTGCTGGAAACACCATATATTTT
TRBV5-1	-	TRBJ2-2	-	CASSLVTGRTGELFF	TGCGCCAGCAGCTTGGTAACAGGGCGCACCGGGGAGCTGTTTTTT
TRBV6-5	-	TRBJ1-2	-	CASRKDGSYGYTF	TGTGCCAGCAGAAAGGACGGGTCCTATGGCTACACCTTC
TRBV13	-	TRBJ2-7	-	CASSFYGGPSYEQYF	TGTGCCAGCAGCTTTTACGGCGGGCCCTCCTACGAGCAGTACTTC
TRBV2	-	TRBJ1-1	-	CASSDVGGANTEAFF	TGTGCCAGCAGTGATGTGGGAGGGGCGAACACTGAAGCTTTCTTT
TRBV5-1	-	TRBJ2-3	TRBD1	CASSFRQGITDTQYF	TGCGCCAGCAGCTTTAGACAGGGCATCACAGATACGCAGTATTTT
TRBV4-2	-	TRBJ2-3	-	CASSQDSGHGTDTQYF	TGTGCCAGCAGCCAAGATTCGGGACATGGCACAGATACGCAGTATTTT
TRBV18	once	TRBJ1-1	-	CASSVNRQNTEAFF	TGTGCCAGCTCAGTAAACAGGCAGAACACTGAAGCTTTCTTT
TRBV24-1	-	TRBJ2-1	TRBD1	CATSEKTGTHNEQFF	TGTGCCACCAGTGAAAAGACAGGGACACACAATGAGCAGTTCTTC
TRBV7-9	-	TRBJ1-2	-	CASSQTTGTNYGYTF	TGTGCCAGCAGCCAAACTACCGGGACTAACTATGGCTACACCTTC
TRBV3-1/TRBV3-2	-	TRBJ2-3	-	CASSQASTDTQYF	TGTGCCAGCAGCCAAGCTAGCACAGATACGCAGTATTTT
TRBV10-3	-	TRBJ1-1	-	CAIGPYIGEGAFF	TGTGCCATCGGTCCTTACATAGGAGAGGGAGCTTTCTTT
TRBV3-1/TRBV3-2	-	TRBJ2-3	-	CASSQDLSRDTQYF	TGTGCCAGCAGCCAAGATCTATCAAGGGATACGCAGTATTTT
TRBV3-1/TRBV3-2	-	TRBJ2-4	TRBD2	CASSKRGGLKNIQYF	TGTGCCAGCAGTAAGCGGGGGGGCCTCAAAAACATTCAGTACTTC
TRBV7-2	-	TRBJ1-1	-	CASSGQTAGYTEAFF	TGTGCCAGCAGCGGTCAGACAGCGGGGTACACTGAAGCTTTCTTT
TRBV19	-	TRBJ2-4	TRBD2	CASSKSGGVAKNIQYF	TGTGCCAGTAGTAAGAGCGGGGGGGTAGCCAAAAACATTCAGTACTTC
TRBV20-1	once	TRBJ1-1	-	CSATDGEAFF	TGCAGTGCGACCGACGGTGAAGCTTTCTTT
TRBV20-1	-	TRBJ2-7	-	CSADRIYEQYF	TGCAGTGCTGACAGAATCTACGAGCAGTACTTC
TRBV19	-	TRBJ1-1	TRBD1	CASAQGGRVTEAFF	TGTGCCAGTGCTCAAGGGGGCAGGGTCACTGAAGCTTTCTTT
TRBV4-2	-	TRBJ1-1	TRBD1	CASSHEWDRVFFGVMNTEAFF	TGTGCCAGCAGCCACGAGTGGGACAGGGTTTTTTTCGGGGTCATGAACACTGAAGCTTTCTTT
TRBV11-2	-	TRBJ2-7	TRBD2	CASRNEAGGSGEQYF	TGTGCCAGCAGGAACGAAGCGGGGGGAAGTGGGGAGCAGTACTTC
TRBV11-2	-	TRBJ1-1	-	CASSPGGGRRTEAFF	TGTGCCAGCAGCCCCGGGGGGGGAAGGCGCACTGAAGCTTTCTTT
TRBV12-5	-	TRBJ2-7	-	CASGAGHYEQYF	TGTGCTAGTGGCGCCGGGCACTACGAGCAGTACTTC
TRBV5-1	once	TRBJ1-4	-	CASSWQTNEKLFF	TGCGCCAGCAGCTGGCAAACTAATGAAAAACTGTTTTTT
TRBV11-2	-	TRBJ1-4	-	CASSVGRSANEKLFF	TGTGCCAGCAGCGTAGGGAGATCTGCTAATGAAAAACTGTTTTTT
TRBV28	-	TRBJ1-3	-	CASTSNGETGNTIYF	TGTGCCAGCACTAGCAATGGGGAGACTGGAAACACCATATATTTT